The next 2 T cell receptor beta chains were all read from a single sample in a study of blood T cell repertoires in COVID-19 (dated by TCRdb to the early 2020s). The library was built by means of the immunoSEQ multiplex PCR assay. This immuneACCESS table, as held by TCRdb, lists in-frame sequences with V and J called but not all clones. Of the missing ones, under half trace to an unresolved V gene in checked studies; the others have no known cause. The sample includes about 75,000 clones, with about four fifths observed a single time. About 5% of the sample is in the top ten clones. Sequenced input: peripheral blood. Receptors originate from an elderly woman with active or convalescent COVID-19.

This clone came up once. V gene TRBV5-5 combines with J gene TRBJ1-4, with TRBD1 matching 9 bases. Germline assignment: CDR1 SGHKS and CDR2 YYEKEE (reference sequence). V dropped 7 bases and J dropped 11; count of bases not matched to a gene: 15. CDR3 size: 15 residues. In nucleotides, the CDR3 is TGTGCCAGCGACTCACAGGGGGCCCGGACGCAGAAACTGTTTTTT. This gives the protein CASDSQGARTQKLFF.

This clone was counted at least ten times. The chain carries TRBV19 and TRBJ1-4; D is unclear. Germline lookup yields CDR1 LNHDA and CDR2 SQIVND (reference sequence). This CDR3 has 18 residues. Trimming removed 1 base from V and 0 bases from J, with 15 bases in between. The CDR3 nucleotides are TGTGCCAGTAGTATAGGGAGTCCGACCTCAGCAACTAATGAAAAACTGTTTTTT. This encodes CASSIGSPTSATNEKLFF.